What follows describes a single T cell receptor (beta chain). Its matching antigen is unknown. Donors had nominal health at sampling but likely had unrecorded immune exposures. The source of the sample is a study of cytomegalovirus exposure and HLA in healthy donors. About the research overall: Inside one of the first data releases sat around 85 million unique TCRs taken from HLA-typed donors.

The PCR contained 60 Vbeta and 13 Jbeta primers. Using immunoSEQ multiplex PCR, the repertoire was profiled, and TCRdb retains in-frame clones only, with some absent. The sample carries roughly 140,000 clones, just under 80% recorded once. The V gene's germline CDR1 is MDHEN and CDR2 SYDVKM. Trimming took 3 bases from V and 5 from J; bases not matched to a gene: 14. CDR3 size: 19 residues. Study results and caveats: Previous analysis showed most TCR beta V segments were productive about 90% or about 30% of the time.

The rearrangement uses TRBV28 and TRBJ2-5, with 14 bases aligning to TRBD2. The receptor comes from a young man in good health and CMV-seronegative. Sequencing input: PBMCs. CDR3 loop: CASSFSPPRLAGGRETQYF. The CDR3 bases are TGTGCCAGCAGTTTTAGCCCTCCTCGACTAGCGGGGGGGAGGGAGACCCAGTACTTC. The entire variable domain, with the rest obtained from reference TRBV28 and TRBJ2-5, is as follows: DVKVTQSSRYLVKRTGEKVFLECVQDMDHENMFWYRQDPGLGLRLIYFSYDVKMKEKGDIPEGYSVSREKKERFSLILESASTNQTSMYLCASSFSPPRLAGGRETQYFGPGTRLLVL.